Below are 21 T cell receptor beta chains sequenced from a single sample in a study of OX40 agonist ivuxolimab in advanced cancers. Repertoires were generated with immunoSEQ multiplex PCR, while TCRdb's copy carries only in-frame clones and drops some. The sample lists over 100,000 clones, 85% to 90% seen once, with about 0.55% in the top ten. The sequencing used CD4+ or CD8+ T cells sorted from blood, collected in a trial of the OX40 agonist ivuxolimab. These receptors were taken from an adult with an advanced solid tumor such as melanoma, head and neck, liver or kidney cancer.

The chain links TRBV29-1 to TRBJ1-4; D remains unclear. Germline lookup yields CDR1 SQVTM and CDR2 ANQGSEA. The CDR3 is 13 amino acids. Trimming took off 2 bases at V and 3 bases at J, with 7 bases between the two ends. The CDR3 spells CSVEKWSNEKLFF. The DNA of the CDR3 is TGCAGCGTTGAAAAGTGGTCTAATGAAAAACTGTTTTTT.

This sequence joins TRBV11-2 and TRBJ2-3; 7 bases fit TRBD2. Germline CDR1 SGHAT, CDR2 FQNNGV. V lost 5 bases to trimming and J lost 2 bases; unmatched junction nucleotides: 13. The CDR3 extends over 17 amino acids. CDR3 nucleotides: TGTGCCAGCAGCCCCCCCCCGGCTAGCGGCTACACAGATACGCAGTATTTT. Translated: CASSPPPASGYTDTQYF.

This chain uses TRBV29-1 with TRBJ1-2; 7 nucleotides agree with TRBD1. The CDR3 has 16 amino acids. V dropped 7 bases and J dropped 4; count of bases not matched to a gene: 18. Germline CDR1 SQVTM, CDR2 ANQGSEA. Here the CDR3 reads CSGRTGDVSSPYGYTF. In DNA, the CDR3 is TGCAGCGGCCGAACAGGGGACGTATCCTCCCCCTATGGCTACACCTTC.

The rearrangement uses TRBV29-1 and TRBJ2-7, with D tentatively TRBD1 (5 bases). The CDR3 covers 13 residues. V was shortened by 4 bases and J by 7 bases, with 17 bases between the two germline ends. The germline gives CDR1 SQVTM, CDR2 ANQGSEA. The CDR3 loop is CSVVDDSRWEQYF. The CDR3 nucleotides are TGCAGCGTTGTTGACGACAGCCGCTGGGAGCAGTACTTC.

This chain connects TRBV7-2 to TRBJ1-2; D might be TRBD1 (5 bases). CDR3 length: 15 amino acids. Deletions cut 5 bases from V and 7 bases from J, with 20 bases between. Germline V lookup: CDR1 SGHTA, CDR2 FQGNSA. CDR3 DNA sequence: TGTGCCAGCAGCGGCTACGGGACTCGTATGGGTGGCTACACCTTC. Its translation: CASSGYGTRMGGYTF.

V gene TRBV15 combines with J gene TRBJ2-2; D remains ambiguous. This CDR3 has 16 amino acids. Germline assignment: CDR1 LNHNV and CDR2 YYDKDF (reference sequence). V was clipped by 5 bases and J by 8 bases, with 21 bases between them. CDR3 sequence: CATSLTPQQSRGELFF. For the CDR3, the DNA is TGTGCCACCAGCCTGACCCCTCAACAGAGCCGAGGGGAGCTGTTTTTT. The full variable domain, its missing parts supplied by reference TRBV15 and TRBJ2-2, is DAMVIQNPRYQVTQFGKPVTLSCSQTLNHNVMYWYQQKSSQAPKLLFHYYDKDFNNEADTPDNFQSRRPNTSFCFLDIRSPGLGDTAMYLCATSLTPQQSRGELFFGEGSRLTVL.

The CDR3 DNA reads TGTGCCTGGGGGGGACAGGGGGTATCTGAAGCTTTCTTT. This sequence encodes CAWGGQGVSEAFF. The rearrangement uses TRBV30 and TRBJ1-1, with TRBD1 matching over 11 bases. The V and J ends lost 5 bases and 6 bases, in that order; junction bases with no gene match: 5. Germline V lookup: CDR1 GTSNPN, CDR2 SVGIG (reference sequence). The CDR3 is 13 residues long.

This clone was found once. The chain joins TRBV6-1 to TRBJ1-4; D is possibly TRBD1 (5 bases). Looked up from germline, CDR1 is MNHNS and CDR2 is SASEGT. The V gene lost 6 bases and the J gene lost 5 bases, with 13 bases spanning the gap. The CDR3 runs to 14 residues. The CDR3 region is CASRWASGNEKLFF. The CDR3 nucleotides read TGTGCCAGCAGGTGGGCGTCAGGGAATGAAAAACTGTTTTTT.

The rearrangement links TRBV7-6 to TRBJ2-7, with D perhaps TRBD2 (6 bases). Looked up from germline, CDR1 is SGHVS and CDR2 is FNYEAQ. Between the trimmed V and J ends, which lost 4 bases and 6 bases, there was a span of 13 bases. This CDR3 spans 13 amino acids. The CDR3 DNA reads TGTGCCAGCAGCTCTGGACTATTCTCCGAGCAGTACTTC. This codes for CASSSGLFSEQYF.

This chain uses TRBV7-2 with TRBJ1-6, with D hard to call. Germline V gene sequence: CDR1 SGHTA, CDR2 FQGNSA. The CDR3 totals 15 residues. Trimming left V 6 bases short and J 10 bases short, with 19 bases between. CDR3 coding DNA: TGTGCCAGCAGTCCATTTCCTAGGGAACTCTCACCCCTCCACTTT. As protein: CASSPFPRELSPLHF.

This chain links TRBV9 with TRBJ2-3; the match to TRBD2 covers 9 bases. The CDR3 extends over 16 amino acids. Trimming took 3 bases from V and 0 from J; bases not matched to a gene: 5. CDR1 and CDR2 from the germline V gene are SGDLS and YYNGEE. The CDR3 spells CASSASGGPSTDTQYF. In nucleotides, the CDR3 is TGTGCCAGCAGCGCGAGCGGGGGGCCTAGCACAGATACGCAGTATTTT.

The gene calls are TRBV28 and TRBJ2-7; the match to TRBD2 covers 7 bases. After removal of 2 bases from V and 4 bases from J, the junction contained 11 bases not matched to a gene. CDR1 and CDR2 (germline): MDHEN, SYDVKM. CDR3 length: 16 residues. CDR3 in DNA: TGTGCCAGCAGTTTAATCCCCGGGGAGGGGAGGTACGAGCAGTACTTC. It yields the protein CASSLIPGEGRYEQYF.

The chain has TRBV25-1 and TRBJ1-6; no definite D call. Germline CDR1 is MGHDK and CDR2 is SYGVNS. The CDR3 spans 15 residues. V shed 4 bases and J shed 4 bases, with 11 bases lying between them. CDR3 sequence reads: CASSAPGIYNSPLHF. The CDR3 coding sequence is TGTGCCAGCAGTGCTCCGGGAATATATAATTCACCCCTCCACTTT.

The chain's CDR3 is CAVQGASSGNTIYF. The CDR3 nucleotides are TGTGCCGTGCAGGGGGCAAGCTCTGGAAACACCATATATTTT. This chain connects TRBV5-5 to TRBJ1-3, with TRBD1 matching over 8 bases. The CDR3 totals 14 residues. V was pared by 10 bases and J by 0 bases, with 6 bases of the junction left unmatched. CDR1 and CDR2 (germline): SGHKS, YYEKEE (reference sequence).

CDR3 nucleotide sequence: TGTGCCATCCTAAGACAGGGGAAAGGCGAGCAGTACTTC. The encoded protein is CAILRQGKGEQYF. This chain connects TRBV10-3 to TRBJ2-7; 8 nucleotides line up with TRBD1. The V gene's germline CDR1 is ENHRY and CDR2 SYGVKD. V was pared by 8 bases and J by 6 bases, with 9 bases of the junction left unmatched. The CDR3 spans 13 residues.

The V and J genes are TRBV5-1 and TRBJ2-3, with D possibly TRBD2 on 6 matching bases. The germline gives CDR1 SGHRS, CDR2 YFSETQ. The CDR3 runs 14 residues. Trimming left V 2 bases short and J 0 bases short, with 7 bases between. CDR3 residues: CASSFGTSTDTQYF. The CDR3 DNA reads TGCGCCAGCAGCTTCGGGACTAGCACAGATACGCAGTATTTT.

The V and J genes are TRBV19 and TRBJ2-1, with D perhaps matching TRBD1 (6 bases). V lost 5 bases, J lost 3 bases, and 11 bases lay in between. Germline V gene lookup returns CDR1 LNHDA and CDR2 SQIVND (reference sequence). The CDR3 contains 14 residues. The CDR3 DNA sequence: TGTGCCAGTAGTGTACTGGACAGCTACAATGAGCAGTTCTTC. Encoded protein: CASSVLDSYNEQFF.

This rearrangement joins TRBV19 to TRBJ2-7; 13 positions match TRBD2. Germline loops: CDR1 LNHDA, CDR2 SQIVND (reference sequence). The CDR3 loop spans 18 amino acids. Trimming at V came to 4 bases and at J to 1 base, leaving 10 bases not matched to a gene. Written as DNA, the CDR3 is TGTGCCAGTAGTAGGGGACTAGCGGGGTCGTTTAATTCCTACGAGCAGTACTTC. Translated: CASSRGLAGSFNSYEQYF.

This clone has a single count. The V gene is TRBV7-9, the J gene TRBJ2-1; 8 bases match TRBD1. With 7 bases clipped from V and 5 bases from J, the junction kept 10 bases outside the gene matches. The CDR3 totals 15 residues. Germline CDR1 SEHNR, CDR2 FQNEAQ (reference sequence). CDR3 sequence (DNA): TGTGCCAGCATCCCGGGACAGGAGAGCCACAATGAGCAGTTCTTC. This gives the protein CASIPGQESHNEQFF.

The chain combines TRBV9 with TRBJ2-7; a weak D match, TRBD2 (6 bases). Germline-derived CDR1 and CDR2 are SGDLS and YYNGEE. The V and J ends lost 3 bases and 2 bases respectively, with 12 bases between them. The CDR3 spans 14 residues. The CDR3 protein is CASSAGDSTYEQYF. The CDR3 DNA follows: TGTGCCAGCAGCGCTGGGGACTCGACCTACGAGCAGTACTTC.

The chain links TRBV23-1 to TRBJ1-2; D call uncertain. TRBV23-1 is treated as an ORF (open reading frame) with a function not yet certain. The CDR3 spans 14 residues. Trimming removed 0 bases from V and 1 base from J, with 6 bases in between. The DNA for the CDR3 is TGCGCCAGCAGTCAATCGGCCTTTAACTATGGCTACACCTTC. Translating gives CASSQSAFNYGYTF.